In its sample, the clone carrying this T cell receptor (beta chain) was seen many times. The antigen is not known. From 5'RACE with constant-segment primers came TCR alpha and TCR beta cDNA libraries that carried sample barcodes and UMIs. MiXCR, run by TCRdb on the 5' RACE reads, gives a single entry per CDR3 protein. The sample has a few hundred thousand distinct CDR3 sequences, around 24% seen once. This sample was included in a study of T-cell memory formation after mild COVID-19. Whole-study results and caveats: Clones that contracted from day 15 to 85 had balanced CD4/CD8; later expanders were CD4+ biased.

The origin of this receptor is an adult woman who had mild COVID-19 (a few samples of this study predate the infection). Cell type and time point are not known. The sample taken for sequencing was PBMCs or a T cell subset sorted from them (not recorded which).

In DNA, the CDR3 is TGTGCCAGCAGTCTGGGGACAGGAATCACGGATACGCAGTATTTT. It encodes CASSLGTGITDTQYF. The gene calls are TRBV12-3 or TRBV12-4 and TRBJ2-3; 8 bases line up with TRBD1. The junction had 10 bases not matched to a gene; V was cut back by 5 bases and J by 6 bases. This CDR3 spans 15 amino acids.